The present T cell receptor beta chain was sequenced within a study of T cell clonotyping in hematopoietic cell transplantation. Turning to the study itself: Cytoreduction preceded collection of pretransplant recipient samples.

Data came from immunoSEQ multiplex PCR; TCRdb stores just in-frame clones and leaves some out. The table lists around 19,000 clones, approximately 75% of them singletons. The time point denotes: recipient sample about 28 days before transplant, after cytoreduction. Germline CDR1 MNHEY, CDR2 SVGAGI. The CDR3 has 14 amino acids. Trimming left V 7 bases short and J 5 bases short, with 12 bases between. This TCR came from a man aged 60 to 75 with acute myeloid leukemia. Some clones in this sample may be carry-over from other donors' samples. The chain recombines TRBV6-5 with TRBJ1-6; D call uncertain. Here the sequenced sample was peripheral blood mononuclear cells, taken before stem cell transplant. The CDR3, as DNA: TGTGCCAGCACCCCCGGCGTCGATAATTCACCCCTCCACTTT. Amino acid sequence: CASTPGVDNSPLHF.